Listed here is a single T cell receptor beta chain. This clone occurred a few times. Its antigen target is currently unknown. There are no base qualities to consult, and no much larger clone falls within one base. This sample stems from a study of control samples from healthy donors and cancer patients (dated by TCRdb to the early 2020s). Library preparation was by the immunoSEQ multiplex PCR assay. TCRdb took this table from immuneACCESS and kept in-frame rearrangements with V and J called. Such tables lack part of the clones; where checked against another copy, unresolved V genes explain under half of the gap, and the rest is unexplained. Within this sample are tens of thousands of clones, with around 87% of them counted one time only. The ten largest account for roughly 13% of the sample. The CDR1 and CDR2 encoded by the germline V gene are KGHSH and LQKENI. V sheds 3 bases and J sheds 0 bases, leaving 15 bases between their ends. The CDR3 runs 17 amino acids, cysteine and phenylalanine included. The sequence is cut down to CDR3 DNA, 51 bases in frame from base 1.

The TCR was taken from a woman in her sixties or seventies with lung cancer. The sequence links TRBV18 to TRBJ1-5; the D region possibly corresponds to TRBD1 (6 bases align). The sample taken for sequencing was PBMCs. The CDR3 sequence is CASSPKSGQNSNQPQHF. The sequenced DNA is TGTGCCAGCTCACCCAAGTCAGGACAGAATAGCAATCAGCCCCAGCATTTT.